These 5 T cell receptor beta chains came from one sample sequenced in a study of cytomegalovirus exposure and HLA in healthy donors. Vbeta (60) and Jbeta (13) primers were used in the PCR. The protocol was immunoSEQ multiplex PCR, while the TCRdb copy is restricted to in-frame clones and leaves out a portion. The repertoire holds roughly 100,000 clones, with over 65% as singletons. Sequenced material: PBMCs. Source of these receptors: a man aged 35 to 55 in good health and CMV-seropositive.

The J gene is TRBJ1-2, the V gene TRBV27, with 7 bases matching TRBD1. In germline, CDR1 is MNHEY, CDR2 SMNVEV (reference sequence). The CDR3 sequence is 15 residues long. V dropped 5 bases and J dropped 6; count of bases not matched to a gene: 12. The CDR3 DNA sequence: TGTGCCAGCAGTCATACAGGGGAAGATGCAAATGGCTACACCTTC. Its protein is CASSHTGEDANGYTF.

This sequence joins TRBV4-3 and TRBJ2-7; 14 bases fit TRBD2. The CDR3 is made up of 17 amino acids. Germline V gene data show CDR1 as LGHNA and CDR2 as YSLEER. With 3 bases clipped from V and 2 bases from J, the junction kept 6 bases outside the gene matches. The DNA of the CDR3 is TGCGCCAGCAGCCAGACTAGCGGGGGGGCCGGGCCCTACGAGCAGTACTTC. Translating it yields CASSQTSGGAGPYEQYF.

The rearrangement links TRBV6-1 to TRBJ1-2, with D tentatively TRBD1 (5 bases). This CDR3 region has 14 residues. V was shortened by 0 bases and J by 4 bases, with 9 bases between the two germline ends. Germline CDR1 MNHNS, CDR2 SASEGT. The CDR3 DNA is TGTGCCAGCAGTGAAGCGGGCGGGACCTATGGCTACACCTTC. Its translation is CASSEAGGTYGYTF.

The rearrangement uses TRBV25-1 and TRBJ2-5; 12 bases match TRBD2. Germline CDR1 and CDR2: MGHDK and SYGVNS. With 4 bases clipped from V and 7 bases from J, the junction kept 7 bases outside the gene matches. This CDR3 is built from 15 residues. The CDR3, as DNA: TGTGCCAGCAGTGCTCTAGCGGGGGGGCGTGGGACCCAGTACTTC. Translating gives CASSALAGGRGTQYF. The whole variable domain, remainder taken from reference TRBV25-1 and TRBJ2-5, is EADIYQTPRYLVIGTGKKITLECSQTMGHDKMYWYQQDPGMELHLIHYSYGVNSTEKGDLSSESTVSRIRTEHFPLTLESARPSHTSQYLCASSALAGGRGTQYFGPGTRLLVL.

The chain is built from TRBV25-1 and TRBJ2-7, with 7 bases that match TRBD2. Per the germline V gene, CDR1 is MGHDK and CDR2 is SYGVNS. The CDR3 sequence is 12 residues long. The junction had 7 bases not matched to a gene; V was cut back by 11 bases and J by 3 bases. The DNA for the CDR3 is TGTGCCGGGGGGGATGGAAACTACGAGCAGTACTTC. Translating it yields CAGGDGNYEQYF.